This T cell receptor (beta chain) emerged from a study of blood T cell repertoires in COVID-19. The wider study: PBMCs, B-cell-depleted T cells, or T cells were the source of the cDNA or gDNA that made up the material.

The sample holds one count of this clone. The length of the CDR3 is 15 residues. Trimming left V 5 bases short and J 0 bases short, with 13 bases between. CDR1 SGHRS and CDR2 YFSETQ come from the germline V gene. As originally analysed: Amplification of reference gene primers was used by the study to estimate nucleated cell counts. Method: immunoSEQ multiplex PCR; TCRdb's copy keeps in-frame clones and lacks some. V, J and clone size are those of that table, while D and trimming were read from the DNA. Of tens of thousands of clones listed, roughly 87% were seen once; the top ten hold 20% to 25%. The J gene is TRBJ2-3, the V gene TRBV5-1, with D unclear. This sequence was found in an elderly woman with COVID-19, enrolled during active disease. Sequenced input: peripheral blood. The CDR3 here is CASSPRLGSTDTQYF. The CDR3 DNA reads TGCGCCAGCAGTCCCCGTCTAGGAAGCACAGATACGCAGTATTTT.